These 28 T cell receptor beta chains share one sample of origin, sequenced in a study of technical replicates of blood from a few donors. Method: immunoSEQ multiplex PCR; TCRdb's copy keeps in-frame clones and lacks some. Altogether 72,000 or so clones are present, about 94% being singletons, with the ten largest covering around 0.37%. The specimen was T cells isolated from PBMCs. The source of these receptors is a human donor in good health.

The chain is built from TRBV4-3 and TRBJ2-3, with 9 bases aligning to TRBD2. V was clipped by 4 bases and J by 2 bases; unmatched bases: 7. The germline gives CDR1 LGHNA, CDR2 YSLEER. The CDR3 spans 16 residues. DNA for the CDR3: TGCGCCAGCAGCCCCCGAGCGGGAGGATTCACAGATACGCAGTATTTT. This encodes CASSPRAGGFTDTQYF.

The sample holds one count of this clone. The V call is TRBV4-2, the J call TRBJ2-1, with unresolved D. The CDR3 runs to 15 residues. The V end lost 2 bases, the J end lost 2 bases, and 10 bases lay between the germline ends. The germline gives CDR1 LGHNA, CDR2 YNFKEQ. The CDR3 DNA reads as TGTGCCAGCAGCCAAACCAGATTCCCCTACAATGAGCAGTTCTTC. Protein product: CASSQTRFPYNEQFF.

The chain combines TRBV6-5 with TRBJ1-4; TRBD1 aligns across 8 bases. V was pared by 2 bases and J by 8 bases, with 7 bases of the junction left unmatched. CDR3 length: 15 amino acids. Per germline, CDR1 MNHEY and CDR2 SVGAGI. CDR3 sequence: CASSYETGEHEKLFF. The CDR3, as DNA: TGTGCCAGCAGTTACGAGACAGGGGAGCACGAAAAACTGTTTTTT.

This chain uses TRBV7-9 with TRBJ2-1, with 8 bases fitting TRBD2. The CDR3 has 16 residues. Germline CDR1 is SEHNR and CDR2 is FQNEAQ (reference sequence). V was clipped by 1 base and J by 7 bases; unmatched bases: 9. The CDR3: CASSLVAGGYWNEQFF. The CDR3, as DNA: TGTGCCAGCAGCTTAGTTGCGGGAGGTTATTGGAATGAGCAGTTCTTC. Full variable domain (outside the CDR3, taken from reference TRBV7-9 and TRBJ2-1): DTGVSQNPRHKITKRGQNVTFRCDPISEHNRLYWYRQTLGQGPEFLTYFQNEAQLEKSRLLSDRFSAERPKGSFSTLEIQRTEQGDSAMYLCASSLVAGGYWNEQFFGPGTRLTVL.

The rearrangement joins TRBV11-2 to TRBJ2-7, with D maybe TRBD2 (8 bases). V lost 0 bases, J lost 7 bases, and 19 bases lay in between. Germline lookup yields CDR1 SGHAT and CDR2 FQNNGV. The CDR3 sequence is 16 residues long. The CDR3 sequence: CASSLEGTAGVWEQYF. The CDR3, as DNA: TGTGCCAGCAGCTTAGAGGGGACAGCGGGAGTGTGGGAGCAGTACTTC.

V gene TRBV7-9 combines with J gene TRBJ2-1; 9 bases line up with TRBD1. CDR3 length: 16 amino acids. The J segment lost 5 bases and the V segment lost 5 bases, leaving 10 bases of the junction unmatched. The germline V gene encodes CDR1 SEHNR and CDR2 FQNEAQ (reference sequence). CDR3 sequence reads: CASSPPTGGMNNEQFF. The CDR3 DNA reads as TGTGCCAGCAGCCCCCCGACAGGGGGGATGAACAATGAGCAGTTCTTC.

The genes are TRBV19 and TRBJ2-7; a weak D match, TRBD1 (6 bases). Germline lookup yields CDR1 LNHDA and CDR2 SQIVND (reference sequence). Trimming stripped 5 bases from V and 2 bases from J, with 13 bases between. This CDR3 has 14 amino acids. The CDR3 spells CASSFQGIPYEQYF. The CDR3 DNA follows: TGTGCCAGTAGTTTTCAGGGGATCCCCTACGAGCAGTACTTC.

V gene TRBV4-1 combines with J gene TRBJ2-2, with TRBD1 as a possible D gene (5 bases). The CDR3 runs to 13 residues. V lost 4 bases, J lost 6 bases, and 9 bases lay in between. Germline CDR1 MGHRA, CDR2 YSYEKL. The CDR3 bases are TGCGCCAGCAGCCCAAGGGGTGCCGGGGAGCTGTTTTTT. This gives the protein CASSPRGAGELFF.

The chain is built from TRBV4-3 and TRBJ1-1, with TRBD1 matching 9 bases. The V gene's germline CDR1 is LGHNA and CDR2 YSLEER. Unmatched junction bases numbered 13, after V lost 0 bases and J lost 11 bases. The CDR3 runs 16 residues. This CDR3 reads CASSQDSPGGQGLAFF. CDR3 in DNA: TGCGCCAGCAGCCAAGACAGCCCGGGAGGACAGGGGTTGGCTTTCTTT.

The rearrangement joins TRBV28 to TRBJ1-5, with TRBD1 matching 10 bases. This CDR3 is 14 amino acids long. Germline loops: CDR1 MDHEN, CDR2 SYDVKM. The ends lost 6 bases at V and 6 bases at J; junction bases unmatched: 5. The DNA of the CDR3 is TGTGCCAGCAGGCCGACAGGGGGCGGTCAGCCCCAGCATTTT. Amino acids: CASRPTGGGQPQHF.

CDR3 sequence: CAWSQGFGYGYTF. The DNA for the CDR3 is TGTGCCTGGTCACAGGGGTTTGGCTATGGCTACACCTTC. The chain carries TRBV30 and TRBJ1-2; 7 bases match TRBD1. Trimming cost V 5 bases and J 4 bases; bases outside gene matches: 7. From germline, CDR1 is GTSNPN and CDR2 SVGIG (reference sequence). The CDR3 runs to 13 residues.

The chain combines TRBV12-2 with TRBJ1-2. TRBV12-2 corresponds to a pseudogene. The CDR3 is 21 residues long. The CDR3 protein is CASRLKRLGKLSRSFDYGYTF. The CDR3 nucleotides read TGTGCAAGTCGCTTAAAGAGACTCGGGAAGCTAAGTCGTAGTTTCGACTATGGCTACACCTTC.

This clone was seen only once. V usage is TRBV15 and J usage is TRBJ1-5, with unresolved D. Deletions cut 0 bases from V and 6 bases from J, with 6 bases between. The CDR3 is made up of 13 amino acids. Germline CDR1 reads LNHNV; CDR2 reads YYDKDF (reference sequence). The CDR3 DNA reads as TGTGCCACCAGCAGAGAAATAGCTCAGCCCCAGCATTTT. Amino acid sequence: CATSREIAQPQHF.

The chain recombines TRBV9 with TRBJ1-2; 10 nucleotides agree with TRBD1. Per the germline V gene, CDR1 is SGDLS and CDR2 is YYNGEE. Trimming cost V 0 bases and J 7 bases; bases outside gene matches: 3. There are 14 residues in the CDR3. CDR3 amino acids: CASSVEGQGSGYTF. In DNA form, the CDR3 reads TGTGCCAGCAGCGTAGAGGGACAGGGGTCTGGCTACACCTTC. The variable domain in full, completed from reference TRBV9 and TRBJ1-2, reads DSGVTQTPKHLITATGQRVTLRCSPRSGDLSVYWYQQSLDQGLQFLIQYYNGEERAKGNILERFSAQQFPDLHSELNLSSLELGDSALYFCASSVEGQGSGYTFGSGTRLTVV.

V is TRBV5-4 and J is TRBJ2-6; the D is unclear. Deletions cut 3 bases from V and 0 bases from J, with 4 bases between. The length of the CDR3 is 14 residues. In germline, CDR1 is SGHNT, CDR2 YYREEE (reference sequence). CDR3 bases: TGTGCCAGCAGCTGGAGCTCTGGGGCCAACGTCCTGACTTTC. Encoded protein: CASSWSSGANVLTF.

This chain connects TRBV10-3 to TRBJ2-1, with D perhaps matching TRBD2 (5 bases). The CDR3 runs to 15 residues. The V end was cut by 7 bases, the J end by 6 bases, with 19 bases between. CDR1 is ENHRY, CDR2 SYGVKD, per germline. The CDR3 spells CAIKSSGLGFNEQFF. CDR3 bases: TGTGCCATCAAGTCTTCGGGGTTGGGGTTCAATGAGCAGTTCTTC.

The chain employs TRBV6-5 and TRBJ2-7, with a weak D call TRBD1 (7 bases). This CDR3 has 13 amino acids. Trimming removed 10 bases at V and 3 bases at J, with 16 bases between. Germline CDR1 is MNHEY and CDR2 is SVGAGI. The CDR3 bases are TGTGCCACCCGGGGGACAGCGAACTACGAGCAGTACTTC. Protein: CATRGTANYEQYF.

This rearrangement joins TRBV2 to TRBJ2-7; D perhaps matches TRBD2 (6 bases). The ends were cut back, 6 bases at V and 7 bases at J, with 13 bases in the middle. This CDR3 has 12 residues. Looked up from germline, CDR1 is SNHLY and CDR2 is FYNNEI. The CDR3 nucleotides are TGTGCCAGCAGAGGTAGCGGAAGTGAGCAGTACTTC. Translation gives CASRGSGSEQYF.

The chain is built from TRBV7-2 and TRBJ2-7; 8 nucleotides match TRBD1. Losses at the gene ends were 4 bases for V and 3 bases for J; bases not matched to a gene: 8. CDR1 and CDR2 from the germline V gene are SGHTA and FQGNSA. The CDR3 has 15 amino acids. The CDR3, as DNA: TGTGCCAGCAGCTCCCAGGGGGCTTCCTTCTACGAGCAGTACTTC. Translating gives CASSSQGASFYEQYF.

The CDR3 coding sequence is TGTGCCAGCAGCTTCAGCGGTCAAGAGACCCAGTACTTC. Residues: CASSFSGQETQYF. This sequence joins TRBV28 and TRBJ2-5, with D possibly matching TRBD2 (5 bases). Germline lookup yields CDR1 MDHEN and CDR2 SYDVKM. Deletions cut 6 bases from V and 2 bases from J, with 10 bases between. CDR3 length equals 13 residues.

The chain has TRBV7-6 and TRBJ1-4, with D tentatively TRBD1 (6 bases). The V gene lost 5 bases and the J gene lost 5 bases, with 12 bases spanning the gap. The CDR3 covers 14 residues. Per the germline V gene, CDR1 is SGHVS and CDR2 is FNYEAQ. CDR3 residues: CASSQWTANEKLFF. CDR3 coding DNA: TGTGCCAGCAGCCAATGGACAGCGAATGAAAAACTGTTTTTT.

The rearrangement links TRBV19 to TRBJ2-2; TRBD2 matches 11 bases. The CDR3 runs 17 residues. Germline V gene lookup returns CDR1 LNHDA and CDR2 SQIVND (reference sequence). The ends lost 3 bases at V and 4 bases at J; junction bases unmatched: 7. CDR3 loop: CASSMGASGRITGELFF. The CDR3 bases are TGTGCCAGTAGTATGGGAGCTAGCGGGAGGATCACCGGGGAGCTGTTTTTT. Full variable domain (rest looked up from reference TRBV19 and TRBJ2-2): DGGITQSPKYLFRKEGQNVTLSCEQNLNHDAMYWYRQDPGQGLRLIYYSQIVNDFQKGDIAEGYSVSREKKESFPLTVTSAQKNPTAFYLCASSMGASGRITGELFFGEGSRLTVL.

The V and J genes are TRBV27 and TRBJ1-3; a possible D gene is TRBD1 (5 bases). Trimming removed 3 bases from V and 8 bases from J, with 11 bases in between. Germline CDR1 MNHEY, CDR2 SMNVEV (reference sequence). The CDR3 sequence is 13 residues long. As DNA, the CDR3 is TGTGCCAGCAGTTTCGGGTGGGGGGACACCATATATTTT. It encodes CASSFGWGDTIYF.

V is TRBV7-3 and J is TRBJ2-3; 15 bases are shared with TRBD2. V gave up 6 bases and J gave up 5 bases; unmatched junction bases: 6. The CDR3 is 16 amino acids. CDR1 is SGHTA and CDR2 is FQGTGA in the germline V gene. The CDR3, as DNA: TGTGCCAGCAGGGGGGCGGGACTAGCGGGAGGAGATACGCAGTATTTT. Amino acid sequence: CASRGAGLAGGDTQYF.

V gene TRBV6-5 combines with J gene TRBJ1-4; D is unclear. Germline V lookup: CDR1 MNHEY, CDR2 SVGAGI. The CDR3 consists of 15 residues. With 0 bases removed from V and 8 bases from J, the gap between germline ends came to 13 bases. CDR3 sequence: CASSYSRPAGEKLFF. CDR3 in DNA: TGTGCCAGCAGTTACTCGAGGCCGGCTGGAGAAAAACTGTTTTTT.

J is TRBJ1-2 and V is TRBV7-9; possible D gene TRBD1, 5 bases. This CDR3 spans 11 amino acids. Germline CDR1 is SEHNR and CDR2 is FQNEAQ (reference sequence). The germline V and J ends were trimmed by 1 base and 8 bases, with 5 bases remaining between them. For the CDR3, the DNA is TGTGCCAGCAGCTTAGGGGGCGGCTACACCTTC. This gives the protein CASSLGGGYTF.

For the CDR3, the DNA is TGTGCCAGCAGCCTTTCGGGGACAGGGACGTATGGCTACACCTTC. Its translation is CASSLSGTGTYGYTF. This rearrangement joins TRBV11-2 to TRBJ1-2, with 9 bases that match TRBD1. The CDR3 has 15 amino acids. Unmatched junction bases numbered 9, after V lost 5 bases and J lost 5 bases. Germline lookup yields CDR1 SGHAT and CDR2 FQNNGV.

This sequence joins TRBV30 and TRBJ2-6; no definite D call. The V end was cut by 0 bases, the J end by 0 bases, with 12 bases between. Per germline, CDR1 GTSNPN and CDR2 SVGIG (reference sequence). The CDR3 totals 17 residues. The CDR3 DNA reads as TGTGCCTGGAGTGTAAGGCCCTCTAGCTCTGGGGCCAACGTCCTGACTTTC. Translating it yields CAWSVRPSSSGANVLTF.